One sample yielded the 5 T cell receptor beta chains listed below, sequenced in a study of OX40 agonist ivuxolimab in advanced cancers. To prepare the library, the immunoSEQ multiplex PCR assay was applied. This is the immuneACCESS table as TCRdb keeps it, with only in-frame sequences that have V and J called. A part of the clones is gone; compared with another copy, unresolved V genes explain less than half, and the rest is unexplained. Counted in this sample were tens of thousands of clones; roughly 89% of them appeared once. Around 12% of the sample belongs to the ten largest clones. This sample comprised CD4+ or CD8+ T cells sorted from blood, obtained in a trial of the OX40 agonist ivuxolimab. The receptor source for this set is an adult with an advanced solid tumor such as melanoma, head and neck, liver or kidney cancer.

The V and J genes are TRBV11-3 and TRBJ2-1; D is ambiguous. Germline CDR1 SGHNT, CDR2 YENEEA. Between the trimmed V and J ends, which lost 5 bases and 3 bases, there was a span of 11 bases. The CDR3 covers 14 residues. CDR3 DNA: TGTGCCAGCAGCCCAGTGGGCAGCTACAATGAGCAGTTCTTC. This translates into CASSPVGSYNEQFF.

This clone showed up just once. This sequence joins TRBV27 and TRBJ2-7, with 8 bases identical to TRBD2. This CDR3 has 13 amino acids. V shed 3 bases, J shed 6 bases, and the junction held 4 bases outside the gene matches. Germline CDR1 and CDR2: MNHEY and SMNVEV (reference sequence). This CDR3 is CASSFTGGVEQYF. The CDR3 DNA reads TGTGCCAGCAGTTTCACGGGGGGGGTCGAGCAGTACTTC.

The chain links TRBV27 to TRBJ2-7, with TRBD2 identical over 14 bases. This CDR3 region has 15 residues. CDR1 is MNHEY, CDR2 SMNVEV, per germline (reference sequence). The trim removed 7 bases at V and 8 bases at J, leaving 10 bases unmatched. CDR3 in amino acids: CASTAGTSGSGQQYF. The CDR3 region has the DNA TGTGCCAGCACCGCCGGGACTAGCGGGAGTGGGCAGCAGTACTTC.

About this clone: In the same sample, other DNA sequences code for this CDR3. The genes are TRBV27 and TRBJ1-1; D call uncertain. This CDR3 contains 13 residues. Germline CDR1 and CDR2: MNHEY and SMNVEV (reference sequence). V shed 5 bases and J shed 1 base, with 8 bases lying between them. The chain's CDR3 is CASSLGRNTEAFF. CDR3 bases: TGTGCCAGCAGTCTTGGGAGGAACACTGAAGCTTTCTTT.

This chain connects TRBV30 to TRBJ1-3; D is perhaps TRBD1 (6 bases). The germline gives CDR1 GTSNPN, CDR2 SVGIG (reference sequence). The CDR3 runs 16 residues. The V end lost 3 bases, the J end lost 0 bases, and 15 bases lay between the germline ends. CDR3 sequence reads: CAWSYKDRSSGNTIYF. CDR3 bases: TGTGCCTGGAGCTACAAGGACAGAAGCTCTGGAAACACCATATATTTT.